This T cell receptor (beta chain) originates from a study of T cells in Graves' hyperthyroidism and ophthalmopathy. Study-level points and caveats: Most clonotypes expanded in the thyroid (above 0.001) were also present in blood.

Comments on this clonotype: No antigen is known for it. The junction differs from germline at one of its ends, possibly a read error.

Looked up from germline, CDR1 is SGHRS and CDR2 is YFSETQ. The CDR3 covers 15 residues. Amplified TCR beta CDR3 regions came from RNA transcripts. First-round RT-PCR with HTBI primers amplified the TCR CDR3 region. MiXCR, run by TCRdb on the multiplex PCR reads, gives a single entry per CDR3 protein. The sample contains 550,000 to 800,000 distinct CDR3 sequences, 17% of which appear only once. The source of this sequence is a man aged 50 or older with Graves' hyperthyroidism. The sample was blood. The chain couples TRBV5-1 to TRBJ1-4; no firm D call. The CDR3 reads CASSLHTGENEKLFF. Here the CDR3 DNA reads TGTGCCAGCAGCCTTCACACCGGGGAGAATGAAAAACTGTTTTTT.